Presented here are 15 T cell receptor beta chains from one specimen sequenced in a study of blood T cells in healthy people across ages. Primed by a sample-barcoded 5' primer and a J-beta primer mix, a second PCR proceeded for about 6 to 12 cycles. TCRdb ran MiXCR on the 5' RACE reads and lists one entry per CDR3 protein. Of under 1,000,000 distinct CDR3 sequences listed, 46% are singletons. Sequencing input: blood. The receptors come from a man older than 75 in good health.

The table lists this clonotype with many counts. CDR3 residues: CSASPGGPHEQYF. CDR3 sequence (DNA): TGCAGTGCTAGCCCGGGAGGGCCCCACGAGCAGTACTTC. The V call is TRBV20-1, the J call TRBJ2-7; 8 nucleotides line up with TRBD2. The CDR3 runs 13 residues. CDR1 DFQATT and CDR2 SNEGSKA come from the germline V gene (reference sequence). V was clipped by 3 bases and J by 5 bases; unmatched bases: 6.

Details on this clonotype: One junction end does not reproduce the germline sequence, and a read error may be involved. V and J are TRBV6-2 or TRBV6-3 and TRBJ2-7, with D possibly matching TRBD2 (6 bases). Germline lookup yields CDR1 MNHEY and CDR2 SVGEGT. The CDR3 is 15 residues long. In nucleotides, the CDR3 is TGTGCCTGCAGCGAGAGGCGGGGCTCCTACAATGAGCAGTACTTC. Protein product: CACSERRGSYNEQYF.

The chain joins TRBV5-1 to TRBJ2-7, with a possible D match to TRBD2 (5 bases). The V and J ends lost 4 bases and 0 bases respectively, with 14 bases between them. The V gene's germline CDR1 is SGHRS and CDR2 YFSETQ. CDR3 length equals 15 residues. The CDR3 region is CASSPEIAISYEQYF. The CDR3, as DNA: TGCGCCAGCAGCCCGGAAATAGCGATCTCCTACGAGCAGTACTTC.

This chain joins TRBV29-1 and TRBJ2-4, with a weak D call TRBD2 (5 bases). The J call is in doubt because the DNA end fits TRBJ2-5 better. The CDR3 runs 13 residues. Germline assignment: CDR1 SQVTM and CDR2 ANQGSEA. The CDR3 sequence: CSVSYGVQETQYF. The CDR3 region has the DNA TGCAGCGTATCCTACGGGGTCCAAGAGACCCAGTACTTC.

The rearrangement uses TRBV28 and TRBJ2-1, with 8 bases lining up with TRBD1. The CDR3 loop spans 16 amino acids. Germline V gene lookup returns CDR1 MDHEN and CDR2 SYDVKM. The V gene end was trimmed by 5 bases and the J gene end by 0 bases; junction bases not matched to a gene: 6. This chain's CDR3 is CASSPRTGSSYNEQFF. CDR3 bases: TGTGCCAGCAGTCCTCGGACAGGGAGCTCCTACAATGAGCAGTTCTTC.

Worth noting for this clonotype: One junction end disagrees with the germline gene, perhaps due to a read error. The CDR3 loop is CAASRDPISNQPQHF. The CDR3, as DNA: TGTGCCGCCAGCAGAGATCCCATTAGCAATCAGCCCCAGCATTTT. V gene TRBV15 combines with J gene TRBJ1-5, with D hard to call. The CDR3 is made up of 15 amino acids. Germline V gene sequence: CDR1 LNHNV, CDR2 YYDKDF (reference sequence).

This clonotype was found a few times. The CDR3 DNA reads TGTGCCAGCAGCTTATACGGGGGGCGCCGGACTGAAGCTTTCTTT. Protein sequence: CASSLYGGRRTEAFF. This rearrangement joins TRBV7-3 to TRBJ1-1; tentative D call: TRBD1 (6 bases). Trimming took 2 bases from V and 5 from J, leaving 15 bases between them. This CDR3 contains 15 residues. Germline V gives CDR1 SGHTA, CDR2 FQGTGA.

The chain couples TRBV5-1 to TRBJ2-7; no reliable D call. The CDR3 totals 13 residues. Germline CDR1 and CDR2: SGHRS and YFSETQ. V lost 4 bases to trimming and J lost 5 bases, with 13 bases between them. DNA of the CDR3: TGCGCCAGCAGCCTTGCCCCCCGGAACGAGCAGTACTTC. It encodes CASSLAPRNEQYF.

DNA of the CDR3: TGCGCCAGCAGCTGGGGGGACAGGGGCATGGAGACCCAGTACTTC. Protein: CASSWGDRGMETQYF. The chain uses TRBV5-1 and TRBJ2-5; 10 bases agree with TRBD1. With 3 bases clipped from V and 5 bases from J, the junction kept 7 bases outside the gene matches. CDR1 SGHRS and CDR2 YFSETQ come from the germline V gene. This CDR3 is built from 15 residues.

This clonotype came up a few times. This chain links TRBV7-2 with TRBJ2-1, with a weak D call TRBD2 (5 bases). Germline CDR1 SGHTA, CDR2 FQGNSA. The CDR3 is 15 amino acids. The V end was cut by 5 bases, the J end by 6 bases, with 17 bases between. CDR3 DNA sequence: TGTGCCAGCAGCCCCCCCCCGAGGGAAATCAATGAGCAGTTCTTC. It yields the protein CASSPPPREINEQFF.

This sequence joins TRBV7-9 and TRBJ2-7, with D possibly being TRBD2 (5 bases). The V gene's germline CDR1 is SEHNR and CDR2 FQNEAQ (reference sequence). Deletions cut 0 bases from V and 7 bases from J, with 13 bases between. CDR3 length equals 14 residues. CDR3 protein: CASSLAGDGNEQYF. As DNA, the CDR3 is TGTGCCAGCAGCTTAGCCGGGGATGGGAATGAGCAGTACTTC.

This clonotype was detected only a few times. This chain joins TRBV6-6 and TRBJ1-1; D perhaps matches TRBD1 (5 bases). The CDR3 spans 13 residues. V shed 11 bases and J shed 5 bases, with 18 bases lying between them. In germline, CDR1 is MNHNY, CDR2 SVGAGI (reference sequence). The CDR3 protein is CACNKGARTEAFF. CDR3 coding DNA: TGTGCCTGTAATAAAGGGGCGCGGACTGAAGCTTTCTTT.

CDR3 residues: CSTYPPVGTSIETQYF. In nucleotides, the CDR3 is TGCAGTACCTATCCCCCCGTAGGGACTAGCATCGAGACCCAGTACTTC. The V and J genes are TRBV20-1 and TRBJ2-5, with 9 bases aligning to TRBD2. The V gene's germline CDR1 is DFQATT and CDR2 SNEGSKA (reference sequence). The CDR3 spans 16 residues. Trimming at V came to 8 bases and at J to 5 bases, leaving 18 bases not matched to a gene.

The chain employs TRBV4-2 and TRBJ2-5; 8 bases are a match to TRBD2. Germline V gene sequence: CDR1 LGHNA, CDR2 YNFKEQ. Germline trimming cut 1 base from V and 4 bases from J; bases unmatched to any gene: 11. The CDR3 sequence is 17 residues long. The CDR3 loop reads CASSQAGGGDKGETQYF. Here the CDR3 DNA reads TGTGCCAGCAGCCAAGCGGGGGGGGGCGACAAGGGAGAGACCCAGTACTTC.

This clonotype showed up many times. CDR3 sequence: CAGTSGEGTQYF. In DNA, the CDR3 is TGTGCCGGGACTAGCGGTGAAGGCACGCAGTATTTT. V usage is TRBV25-1 and J usage is TRBJ2-3; 11 nucleotides agree with TRBD2. Germline loops: CDR1 MGHDK, CDR2 SYGVNS. Losses at the gene ends were 11 bases for V and 9 bases for J; bases not matched to a gene: 7. The CDR3 extends over 12 amino acids.